The T cell receptor beta chain under discussion was sequenced for a study of T cell responses to AZD1222 COVID-19 vaccine. Study findings and constraints: Without day 14 samples, only post-peak T cell repertoires were studied. Once two AZD1222 doses were given, Spike-specific TCR breadth and depth went up. Seropositive at baseline were only 5 to 7 AZD1222 recipients.

Remarks on this clone: Its target is not known.

This CDR3 has 15 amino acids. CDR1 and CDR2 (germline): LGHDT, YNNKEL (reference sequence). The V gene end was trimmed by 1 base and the J gene end by 5 bases; junction bases not matched to a gene: 5. Recipients boosted at about 4 weeks or about 12 weeks are pooled. The repertoire was sequenced with immunoSEQ multiplex PCR; TCRdb's copy has only in-frame clones and lacks some. The sample has 100,000 to 150,000 clones; about 79% are singletons. This specimen consisted of peripheral blood, obtained 28 days after the second AZD1222 dose. V gene TRBV3-1 (or the pseudogene TRBV3-2) combines with J gene TRBJ2-5, with 9 bases matching TRBD2. The clonotype was recovered from an adult who received the AZD1222 COVID-19 vaccine. The DNA for the CDR3 is TGTGCCAGCAGCCAAGGCGGGGGGGCTTGGGAGACCCAGTACTTC. As protein: CASSQGGGAWETQYF.